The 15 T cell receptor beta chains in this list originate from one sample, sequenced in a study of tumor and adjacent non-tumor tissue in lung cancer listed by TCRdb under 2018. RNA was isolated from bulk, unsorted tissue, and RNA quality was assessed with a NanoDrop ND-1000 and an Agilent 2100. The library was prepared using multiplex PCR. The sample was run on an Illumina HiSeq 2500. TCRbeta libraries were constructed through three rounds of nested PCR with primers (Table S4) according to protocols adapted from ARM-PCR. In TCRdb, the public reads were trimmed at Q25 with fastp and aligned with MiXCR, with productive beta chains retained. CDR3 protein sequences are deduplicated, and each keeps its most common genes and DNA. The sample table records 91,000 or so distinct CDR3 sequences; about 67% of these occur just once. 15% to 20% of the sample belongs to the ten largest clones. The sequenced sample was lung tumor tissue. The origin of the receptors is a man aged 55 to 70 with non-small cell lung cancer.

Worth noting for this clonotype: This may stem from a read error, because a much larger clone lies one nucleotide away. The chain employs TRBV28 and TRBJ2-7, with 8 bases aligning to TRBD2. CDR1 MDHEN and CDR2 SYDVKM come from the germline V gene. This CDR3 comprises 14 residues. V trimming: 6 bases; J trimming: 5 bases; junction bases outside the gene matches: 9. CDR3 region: CASSARGAEDEQYF. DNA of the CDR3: TGTGCCAGCAGCGCGCGGGGGGCAGAAGACGAGCAGTACTTC. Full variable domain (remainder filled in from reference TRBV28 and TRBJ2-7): DVKVTQSSRYLVKRTGEKVFLECVQDMDHENMFWYRQDPGLGLRLIYFSYDVKMKEKGDIPEGYSVSREKKERFSLILESASTNQTSMYLCASSARGAEDEQYFGPGTRLTVT.

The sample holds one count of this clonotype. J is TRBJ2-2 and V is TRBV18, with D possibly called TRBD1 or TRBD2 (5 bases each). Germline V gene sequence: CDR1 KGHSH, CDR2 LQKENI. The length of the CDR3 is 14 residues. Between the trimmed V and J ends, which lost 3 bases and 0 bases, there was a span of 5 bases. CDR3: CASSPGANTGELFF. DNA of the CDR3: TGTGCCAGCTCACCGGGGGCGAACACCGGGGAGCTGTTTTTT.

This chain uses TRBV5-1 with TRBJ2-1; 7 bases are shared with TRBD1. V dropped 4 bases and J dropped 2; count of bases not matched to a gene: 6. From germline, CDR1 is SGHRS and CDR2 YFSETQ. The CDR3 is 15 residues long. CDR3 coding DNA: TGCGCCAGCAGCCCCGAAGGGGGCCCCTACAATGAGCAGTTCTTC. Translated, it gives CASSPEGGPYNEQFF.

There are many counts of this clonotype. The DNA for the CDR3 is TGTGCCAGCAGTTTTTGGCTAGCCGATGAGCAGTTCTTC. It encodes CASSFWLADEQFF. V is TRBV12-3 or TRBV12-4 and J is TRBJ2-1, with D tentatively TRBD2 (5 bases). The CDR3 covers 13 residues. Trimming shortened V by 3 bases and J by 8 bases, and 11 bases separated the two germline ends.

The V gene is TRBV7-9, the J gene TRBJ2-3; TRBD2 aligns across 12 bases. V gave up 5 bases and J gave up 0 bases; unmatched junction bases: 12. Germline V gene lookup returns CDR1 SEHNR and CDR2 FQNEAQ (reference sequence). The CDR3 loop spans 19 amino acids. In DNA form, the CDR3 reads TGTGCCAGCAGCCGTCCAAGACTAGCGGGAGTGGGAAGCACAGATACGCAGTATTTT. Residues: CASSRPRLAGVGSTDTQYF.

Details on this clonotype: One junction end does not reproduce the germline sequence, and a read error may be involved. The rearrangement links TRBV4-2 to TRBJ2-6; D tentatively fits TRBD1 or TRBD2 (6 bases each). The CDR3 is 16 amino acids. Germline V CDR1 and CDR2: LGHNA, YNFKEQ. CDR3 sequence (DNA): TGCGCCAGCAGCCAGATGGGGGGCCTTGGGGCCAACGTCCTGACTTTC. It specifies CASSQMGGLGANVLTF.

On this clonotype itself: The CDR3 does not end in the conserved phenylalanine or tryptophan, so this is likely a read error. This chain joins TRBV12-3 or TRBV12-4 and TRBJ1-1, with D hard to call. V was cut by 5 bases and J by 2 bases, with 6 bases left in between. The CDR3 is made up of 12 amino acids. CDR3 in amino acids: CASSRSNTEAFL. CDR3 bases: TGTGCCAGCAGTAGAAGTAACACTGAAGCTTTCCTT.

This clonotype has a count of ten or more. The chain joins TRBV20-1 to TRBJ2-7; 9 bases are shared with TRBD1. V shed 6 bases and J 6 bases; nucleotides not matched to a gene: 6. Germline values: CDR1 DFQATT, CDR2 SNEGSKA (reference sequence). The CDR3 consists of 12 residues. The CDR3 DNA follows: TGCAGTGCATCCGGGACAGGGAGCGAGCAGTACTTC. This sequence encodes CSASGTGSEQYF.

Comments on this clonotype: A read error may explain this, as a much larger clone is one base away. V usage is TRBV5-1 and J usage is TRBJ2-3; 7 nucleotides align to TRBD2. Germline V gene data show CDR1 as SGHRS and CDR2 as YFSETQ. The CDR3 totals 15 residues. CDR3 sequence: CANSLQAGLADTQYF. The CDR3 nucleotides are TGCGCCAACAGCTTACAAGCGGGGTTGGCAGATACGCAGTATTTT.

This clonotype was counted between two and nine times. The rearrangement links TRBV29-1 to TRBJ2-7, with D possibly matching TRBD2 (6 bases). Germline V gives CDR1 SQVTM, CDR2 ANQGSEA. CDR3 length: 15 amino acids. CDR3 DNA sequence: TGCAGTGTTCTTGGGCCGGGACTGGGACTCCACGAGCAGTACTTC. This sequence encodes CSVLGPGLGLHEQYF.

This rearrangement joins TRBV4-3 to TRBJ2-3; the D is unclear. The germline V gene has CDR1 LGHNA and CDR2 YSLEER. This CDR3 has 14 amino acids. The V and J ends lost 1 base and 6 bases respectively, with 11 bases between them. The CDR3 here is CASSQVSSGDTQYF. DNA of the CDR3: TGCGCCAGCAGCCAAGTTAGTTCCGGGGATACGCAGTATTTT.

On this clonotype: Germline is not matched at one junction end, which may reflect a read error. In DNA, the CDR3 is TGCAGCGTTGCGTGGATAAACTATGAACAGTTCTTC. It specifies CSVAWINYEQFF. This chain connects TRBV29-1 to TRBJ2-1; D is unclear. This CDR3 spans 12 amino acids. CDR1 SQVTM and CDR2 ANQGSEA come from the germline V gene.

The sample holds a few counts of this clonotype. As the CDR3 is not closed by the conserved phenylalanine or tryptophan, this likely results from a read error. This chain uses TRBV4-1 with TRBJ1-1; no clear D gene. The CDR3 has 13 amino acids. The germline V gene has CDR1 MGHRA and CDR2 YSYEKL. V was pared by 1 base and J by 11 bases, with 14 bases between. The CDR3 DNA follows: TGCGCCAGCAGCCAAGTAGGTGAACCCTGGGCTTTCATT. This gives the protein CASSQVGEPWAFI.

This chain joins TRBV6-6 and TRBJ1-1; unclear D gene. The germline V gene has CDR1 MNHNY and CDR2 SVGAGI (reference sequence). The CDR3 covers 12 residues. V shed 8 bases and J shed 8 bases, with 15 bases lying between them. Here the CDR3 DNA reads TGTGCCAGCCACCAGGCGAACATGGAAGCTTTCTTT. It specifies CASHQANMEAFF.

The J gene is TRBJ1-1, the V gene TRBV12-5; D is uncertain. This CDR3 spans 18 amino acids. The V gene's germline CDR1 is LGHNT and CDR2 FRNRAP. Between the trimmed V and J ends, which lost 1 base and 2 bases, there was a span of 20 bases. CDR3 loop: CASGLALSGVGGNTEAFF. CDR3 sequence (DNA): TGTGCTAGTGGTTTGGCCCTCTCCGGGGTCGGAGGAAACACTGAAGCTTTCTTT.